This T cell receptor beta chain was identified in a study of early T cells in non-severe SARS-CoV-2 infection. TCRdb re-derived calls from the 5' RACE reads in MiXCR, one entry per CDR3 protein. The sample yields more than 45,000 distinct CDR3 sequences, around 14% seen once. V was clipped by 2 bases and J by 2 bases; unmatched bases: 4. The CDR3 loop spans 15 amino acids. In germline, CDR1 is MNHEY, CDR2 SVGAGI. The chain combines TRBV6-5 with TRBJ2-3; 7 bases are a match to TRBD1. The sample consisted of whole blood. This TCR was sampled from an adult who was a healthcare worker with PCR-confirmed SARS-CoV-2 infection or an uninfected control (not recorded which). CDR3 bases: TGTGCCAGCAGTTACGGGACAGTCAACACAGATACGCAGTATTTT. Translating gives CASSYGTVNTDTQYF.